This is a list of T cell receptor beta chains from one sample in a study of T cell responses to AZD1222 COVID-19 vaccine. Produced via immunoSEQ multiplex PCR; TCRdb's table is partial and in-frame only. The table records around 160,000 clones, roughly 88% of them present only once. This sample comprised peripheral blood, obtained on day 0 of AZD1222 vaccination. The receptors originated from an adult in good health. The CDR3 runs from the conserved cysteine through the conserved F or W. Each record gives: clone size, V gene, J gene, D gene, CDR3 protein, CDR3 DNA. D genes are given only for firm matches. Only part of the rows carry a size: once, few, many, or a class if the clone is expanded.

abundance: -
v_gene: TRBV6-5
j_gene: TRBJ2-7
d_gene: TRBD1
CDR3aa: CASRWTGVRSEQYF
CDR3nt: TGTGCCAGCAGATGGACAGGAGTACGTTCCGAGCAGTACTTC

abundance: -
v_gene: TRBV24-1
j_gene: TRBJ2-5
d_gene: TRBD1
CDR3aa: CATRGQYQETQYF
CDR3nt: TGTGCCACCAGGGGACAGTACCAAGAGACCCAGTACTTC

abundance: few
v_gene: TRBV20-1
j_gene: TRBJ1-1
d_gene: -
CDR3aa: CSAKGNTEAFF
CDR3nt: TGCAGTGCTAAGGGTAACACTGAAGCTTTCTTT

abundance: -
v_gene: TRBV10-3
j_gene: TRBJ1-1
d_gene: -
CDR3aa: CAISDLATDEAFF
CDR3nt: TGTGCCATCAGTGACCTCGCGACGGATGAAGCTTTCTTT

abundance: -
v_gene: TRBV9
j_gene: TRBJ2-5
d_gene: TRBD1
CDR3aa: CASSPRGTGQETQYF
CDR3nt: TGTGCCAGCAGCCCGAGAGGGACAGGGCAAGAGACCCAGTACTTC

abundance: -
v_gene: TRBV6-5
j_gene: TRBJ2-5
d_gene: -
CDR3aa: CASSQGAQVETQYF
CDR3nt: TGTGCCAGCAGTCAGGGTGCTCAAGTGGAGACCCAGTACTTC

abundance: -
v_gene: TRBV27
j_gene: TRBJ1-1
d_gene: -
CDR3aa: CASSSDRYSTQVNTEAFF
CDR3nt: TGTGCCAGCAGCTCCGACAGGTATAGTACGCAGGTGAACACTGAAGCTTTCTTT

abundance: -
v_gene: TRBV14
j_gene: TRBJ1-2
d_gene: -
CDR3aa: CASSQGDYGYTF
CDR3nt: TGTGCCAGCAGCCAAGGGGACTATGGCTACACCTTC

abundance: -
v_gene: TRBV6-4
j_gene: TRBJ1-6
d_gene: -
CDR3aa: CASSEEIMSPLHF
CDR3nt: TGTGCCAGCAGTGAGGAGATAATGTCACCCCTCCACTTT

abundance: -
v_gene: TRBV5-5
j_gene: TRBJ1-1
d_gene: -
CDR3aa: CASSLLGETEAFF
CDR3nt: TGTGCCAGCAGCTTGTTGGGGGAGACTGAAGCTTTCTTT

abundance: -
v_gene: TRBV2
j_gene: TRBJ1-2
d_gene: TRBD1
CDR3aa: CASSPRSGQGYGYTF
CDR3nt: TGTGCCAGCAGCCCGCGATCGGGACAGGGATATGGCTACACCTTC

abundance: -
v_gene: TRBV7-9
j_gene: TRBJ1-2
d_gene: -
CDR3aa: CASSLAGRPNYGYTF
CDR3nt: TGTGCCAGCAGCTTAGCAGGGAGACCTAACTATGGCTACACCTTC

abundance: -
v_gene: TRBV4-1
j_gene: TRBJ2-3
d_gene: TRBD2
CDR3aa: CASSQGGNPSGGRDTQYF
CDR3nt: TGCGCCAGCAGCCAAGGGGGAAATCCTAGCGGGGGCCGAGATACGCAGTATTTT

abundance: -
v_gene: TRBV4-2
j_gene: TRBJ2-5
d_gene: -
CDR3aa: CASSPLGGTQETQYF
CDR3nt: TGTGCCAGCAGCCCACTTGGCGGGACCCAAGAGACCCAGTACTTC

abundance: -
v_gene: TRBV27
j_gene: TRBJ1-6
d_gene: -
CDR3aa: CASSFWRNNSPLHF
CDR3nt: TGTGCCAGCAGTTTCTGGCGGAATAATTCACCCCTCCACTTT

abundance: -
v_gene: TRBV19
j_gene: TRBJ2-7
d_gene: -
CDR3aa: CASSTSPLSYEQYF
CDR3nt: TGTGCCAGTAGCACCTCCCCTCTCTCCTACGAGCAGTACTTC

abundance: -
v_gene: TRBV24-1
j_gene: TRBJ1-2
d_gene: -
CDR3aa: CATHDNYGYTF
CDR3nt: TGTGCCACCCACGATAACTATGGCTACACCTTC

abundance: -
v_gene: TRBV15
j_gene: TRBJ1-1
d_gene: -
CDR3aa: CATSLIPGTEAFF
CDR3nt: TGTGCCACCAGCCTAATACCGGGCACTGAAGCTTTCTTT

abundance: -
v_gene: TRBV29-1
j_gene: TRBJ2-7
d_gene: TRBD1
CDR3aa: CSAGAGTGGPYEQYF
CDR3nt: TGCAGCGCCGGCGCGGGGACAGGGGGTCCATACGAGCAGTACTTC

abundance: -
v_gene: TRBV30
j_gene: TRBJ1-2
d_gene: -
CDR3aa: CAWGPRDIVAYGYTF
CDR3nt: TGTGCCTGGGGACCCAGGGATATTGTCGCCTATGGCTACACCTTC

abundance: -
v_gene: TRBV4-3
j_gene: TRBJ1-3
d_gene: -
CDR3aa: CASSQQGAGNTIYF
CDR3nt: TGCGCCAGCAGCCAACAGGGTGCAGGAAACACCATATATTTT

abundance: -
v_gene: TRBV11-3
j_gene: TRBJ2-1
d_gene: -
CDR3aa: CASSLRVQGEGKQFF
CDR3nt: TGTGCCAGCAGCTTACGGGTGCAGGGTGAGGGTAAGCAGTTCTTC

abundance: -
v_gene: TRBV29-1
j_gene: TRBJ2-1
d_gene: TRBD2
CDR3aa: CSVAGGGLAGGVNEQFF
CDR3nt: TGCAGCGTTGCCGGGGGAGGGCTAGCGGGGGGGGTCAATGAGCAGTTCTTC

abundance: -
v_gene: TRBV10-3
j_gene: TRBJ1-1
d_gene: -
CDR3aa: CAINLGGPETEAFF
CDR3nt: TGTGCCATCAACCTTGGGGGGCCGGAGACTGAAGCTTTCTTT

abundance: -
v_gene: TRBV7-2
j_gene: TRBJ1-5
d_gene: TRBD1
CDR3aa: CASSSSRGQGNQPQHF
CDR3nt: TGTGCCAGCAGCTCATCAAGGGGGCAGGGCAATCAGCCCCAGCATTTT

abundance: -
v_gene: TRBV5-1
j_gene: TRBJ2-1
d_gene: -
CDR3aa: CASSSRDSSYNEQFF
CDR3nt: TGCGCCAGCAGCTCGAGAGACAGCTCCTACAATGAGCAGTTCTTC

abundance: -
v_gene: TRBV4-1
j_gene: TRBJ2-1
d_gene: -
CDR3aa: CASSPGLLGNEQFF
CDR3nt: TGCGCCAGCAGCCCAGGACTGCTAGGGAATGAGCAGTTCTTC

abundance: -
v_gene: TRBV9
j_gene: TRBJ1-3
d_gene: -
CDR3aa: CASSVEGGNTIYF
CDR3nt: TGTGCCAGCAGCGTAGAAGGTGGAAACACCATATATTTT

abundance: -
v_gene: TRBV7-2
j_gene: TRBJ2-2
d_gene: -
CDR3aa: CASSLGGSNTGELFF
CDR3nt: TGTGCCAGCAGCTTAGGAGGGTCCAACACCGGGGAGCTGTTTTTT

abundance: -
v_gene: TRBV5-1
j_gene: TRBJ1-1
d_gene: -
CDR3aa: CASSLGAHTGYTEAFF
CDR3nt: TGCGCCAGCAGCTTGGGGGCCCACACAGGGTACACTGAAGCTTTCTTT

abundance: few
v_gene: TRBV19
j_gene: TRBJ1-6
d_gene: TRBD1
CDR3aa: CASRRGLGSPLHF
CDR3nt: TGTGCCAGTAGAAGGGGGCTAGGTTCACCCCTCCACTTT

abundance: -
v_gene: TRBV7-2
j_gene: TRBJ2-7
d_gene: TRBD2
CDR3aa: CASSIHGGARYEQYF
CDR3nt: TGTGCCAGCAGCATCCACGGGGGGGCCAGGTACGAGCAGTACTTC

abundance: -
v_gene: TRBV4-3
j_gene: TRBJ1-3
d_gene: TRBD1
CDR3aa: CASSQEVRTGDPNTIYF
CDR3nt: TGCGCCAGCAGCCAAGAGGTCCGGACAGGGGATCCAAACACCATATATTTT

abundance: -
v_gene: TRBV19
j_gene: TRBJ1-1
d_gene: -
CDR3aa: CASSITNTEAFF
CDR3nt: TGTGCCAGTAGTATCACGAACACTGAAGCTTTCTTT

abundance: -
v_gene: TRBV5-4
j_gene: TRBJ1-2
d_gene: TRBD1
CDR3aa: CASSPAGQGGYYGYTF
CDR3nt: TGTGCCAGCAGTCCAGCCGGACAGGGGGGATACTATGGCTACACCTTC

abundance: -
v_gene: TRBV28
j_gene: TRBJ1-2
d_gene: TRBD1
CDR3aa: CASSFGGTGDNYGYTF
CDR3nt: TGTGCCAGCAGTTTTGGAGGGACAGGGGATAACTATGGCTACACCTTC

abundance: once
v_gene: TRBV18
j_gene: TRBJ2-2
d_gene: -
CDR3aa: CASSPPNSGEFAGELFF
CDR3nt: TGTGCCAGCTCACCACCGAATTCAGGGGAGTTCGCCGGGGAGCTGTTTTTT

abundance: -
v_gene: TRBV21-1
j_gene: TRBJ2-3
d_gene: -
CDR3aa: CASSQRSLPGTTSTDTQYF
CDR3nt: TGTGCCAGCAGCCAGAGATCCTTACCGGGGACAACTAGCACAGATACGCAGTATTTT

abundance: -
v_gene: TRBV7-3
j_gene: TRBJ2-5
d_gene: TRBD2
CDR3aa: CASSMTSGSQETQYF
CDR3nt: TGTGCCAGCAGCATGACTAGCGGGTCCCAAGAGACCCAGTACTTC

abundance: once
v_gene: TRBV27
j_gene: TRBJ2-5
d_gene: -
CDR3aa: CASKGYGTGWETQYF
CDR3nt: TGTGCCAGCAAAGGTTATGGAACAGGGTGGGAGACCCAGTACTTC

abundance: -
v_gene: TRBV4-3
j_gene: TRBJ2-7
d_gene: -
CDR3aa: CASSQGRAYEQYF
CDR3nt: TGCGCCAGCAGCCAAGGGCGGGCCTACGAGCAGTACTTC

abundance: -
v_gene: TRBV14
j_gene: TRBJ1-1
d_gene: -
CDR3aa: CASSQVRRGGAFF
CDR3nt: TGTGCCAGCAGCCAAGTTCGTCGGGGAGGAGCTTTCTTT

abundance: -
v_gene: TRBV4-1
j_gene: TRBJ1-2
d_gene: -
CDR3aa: CASSQAVQGHRGGYTF
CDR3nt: TGCGCCAGCAGCCAAGCAGTTCAAGGCCACCGGGGAGGCTACACCTTC

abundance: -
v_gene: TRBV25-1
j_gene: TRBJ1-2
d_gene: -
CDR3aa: CASSREGDLFGYTF
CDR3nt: TGTGCCAGCAGTAGGGAGGGCGACCTCTTTGGCTACACCTTC

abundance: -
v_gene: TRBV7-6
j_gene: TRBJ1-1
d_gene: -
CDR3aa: CASSLRVLGWGEAFF
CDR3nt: TGTGCCAGCAGCTTAAGGGTGTTAGGCTGGGGTGAAGCTTTCTTT

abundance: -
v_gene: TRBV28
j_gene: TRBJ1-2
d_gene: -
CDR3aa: CASSLLIGTKGHDGYTF
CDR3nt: TGTGCCAGCAGTTTACTGATCGGGACAAAGGGGCATGATGGCTACACCTTC

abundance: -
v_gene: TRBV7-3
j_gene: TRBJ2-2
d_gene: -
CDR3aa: CASSLLQETGELFF
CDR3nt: TGTGCCAGCAGCTTACTACAGGAGACCGGGGAGCTGTTTTTT

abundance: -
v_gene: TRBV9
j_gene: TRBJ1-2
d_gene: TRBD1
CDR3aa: CASSGLTGQGVGYTF
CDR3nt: TGTGCCAGCAGCGGCTTGACGGGACAGGGGGTTGGCTACACCTTC

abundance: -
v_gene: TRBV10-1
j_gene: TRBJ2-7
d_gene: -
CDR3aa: CASSDTGNGYEQYF
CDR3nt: TGCGCCAGCAGTGACACGGGAAATGGCTACGAGCAGTACTTC

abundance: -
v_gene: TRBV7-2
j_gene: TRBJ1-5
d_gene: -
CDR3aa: CASSPQGYSNQPQHF
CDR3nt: TGTGCCAGCAGCCCGCAGGGCTATAGCAATCAGCCCCAGCATTTT

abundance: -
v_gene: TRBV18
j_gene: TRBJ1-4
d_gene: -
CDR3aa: CASSPQSTTNEKLFF
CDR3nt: TGTGCCAGCTCACCACAGAGCACAACTAATGAAAAACTGTTTTTT

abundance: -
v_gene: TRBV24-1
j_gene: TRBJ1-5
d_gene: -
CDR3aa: CATSEGLGQHF
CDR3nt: TGTGCCACCAGTGAGGGCCTTGGCCAGCATTTT

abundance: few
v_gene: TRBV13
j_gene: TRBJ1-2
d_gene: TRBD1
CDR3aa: CASSVLGQGYGYTF
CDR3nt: TGTGCCAGCAGCGTCCTGGGACAGGGTTATGGCTACACCTTC